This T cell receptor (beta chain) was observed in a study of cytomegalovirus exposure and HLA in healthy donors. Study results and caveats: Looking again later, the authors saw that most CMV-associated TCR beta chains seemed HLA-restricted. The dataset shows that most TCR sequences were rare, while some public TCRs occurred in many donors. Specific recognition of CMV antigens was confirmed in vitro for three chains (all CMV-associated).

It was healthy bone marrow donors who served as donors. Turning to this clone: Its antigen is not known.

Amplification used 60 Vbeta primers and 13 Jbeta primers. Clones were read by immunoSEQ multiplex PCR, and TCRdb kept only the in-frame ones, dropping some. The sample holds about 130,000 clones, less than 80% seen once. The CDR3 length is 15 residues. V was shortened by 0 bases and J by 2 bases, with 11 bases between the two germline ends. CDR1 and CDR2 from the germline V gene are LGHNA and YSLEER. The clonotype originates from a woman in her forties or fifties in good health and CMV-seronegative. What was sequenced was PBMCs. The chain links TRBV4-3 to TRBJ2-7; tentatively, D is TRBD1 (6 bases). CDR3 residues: CASSQEAGDTYEQYF. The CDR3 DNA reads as TGCGCCAGCAGCCAAGAGGCAGGGGACACCTACGAGCAGTACTTC.